In this sample, the clone carrying this T cell receptor beta chain turned up a few times. From germline, CDR1 is SNHLY and CDR2 FYNNEI. The junction had 7 bases not matched to a gene; V was cut back by 7 bases and J by 0 bases. The CDR3 is 16 amino acids. This sample was included in a study of control samples from healthy donors and cancer patients. Data came from immunoSEQ multiplex PCR; TCRdb stores just in-frame clones and leaves some out. The sample has more than 95,000 clones, about nine tenths seen once. V gene TRBV2 combines with J gene TRBJ1-5; 9 bases agree with TRBD1. This receptor was identified in a man aged 35-49 years in good health. The sequencing input was blood. The DNA for the CDR3 is TGTGCCAGCAAACCGGGACAGGGATATAGCAATCAGCCCCAGCATTTT. Translating it yields CASKPGQGYSNQPQHF.